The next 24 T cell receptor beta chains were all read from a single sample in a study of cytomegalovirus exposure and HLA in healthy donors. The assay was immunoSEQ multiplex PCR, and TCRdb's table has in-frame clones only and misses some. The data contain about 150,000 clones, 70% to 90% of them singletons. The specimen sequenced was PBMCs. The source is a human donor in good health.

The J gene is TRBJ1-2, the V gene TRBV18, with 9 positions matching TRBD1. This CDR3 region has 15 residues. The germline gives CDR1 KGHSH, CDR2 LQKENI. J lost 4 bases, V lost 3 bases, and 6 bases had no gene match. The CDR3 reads CASSPGQGIVYGYTF. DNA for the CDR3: TGTGCCAGCTCACCGGGACAGGGAATAGTCTATGGCTACACCTTC. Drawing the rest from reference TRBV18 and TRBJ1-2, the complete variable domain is NAGVMQNPRHLVRRRGQEARLRCSPMKGHSHVYWYRQLPEEGLKFMVYLQKENIIDESGMPKERFSAEFPKEGPSILRIQQVVRGDSAAYFCASSPGQGIVYGYTFGSGTRLTVV.

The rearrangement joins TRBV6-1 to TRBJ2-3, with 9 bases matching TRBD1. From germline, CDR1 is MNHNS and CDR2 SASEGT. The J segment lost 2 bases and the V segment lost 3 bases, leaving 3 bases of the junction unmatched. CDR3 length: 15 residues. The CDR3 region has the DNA TGTGCCAGCAGTGAGGACAGGGGATTCACAGATACGCAGTATTTT. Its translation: CASSEDRGFTDTQYF.

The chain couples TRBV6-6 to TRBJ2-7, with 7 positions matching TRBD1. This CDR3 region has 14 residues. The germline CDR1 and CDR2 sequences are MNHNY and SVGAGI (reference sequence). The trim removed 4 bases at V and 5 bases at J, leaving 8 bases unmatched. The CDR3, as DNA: TGTGCCAGCAGTTCTCCGGACAGGAAGGACGAGCAGTACTTC. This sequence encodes CASSSPDRKDEQYF.

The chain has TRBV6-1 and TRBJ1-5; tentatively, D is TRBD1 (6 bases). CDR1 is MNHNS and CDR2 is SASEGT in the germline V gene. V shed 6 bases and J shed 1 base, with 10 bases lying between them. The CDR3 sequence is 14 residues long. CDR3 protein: CASREDSSNQPQHF. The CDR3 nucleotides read TGTGCCAGCAGAGAGGACAGCAGCAATCAGCCCCAGCATTTT.

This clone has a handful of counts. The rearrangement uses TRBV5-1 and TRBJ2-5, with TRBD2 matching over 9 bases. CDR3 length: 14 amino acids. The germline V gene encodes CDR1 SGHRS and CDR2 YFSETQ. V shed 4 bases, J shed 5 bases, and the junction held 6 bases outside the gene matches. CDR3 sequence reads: CASSPGTSWETQYF. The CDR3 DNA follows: TGCGCCAGCAGCCCCGGGACTAGCTGGGAGACCCAGTACTTC.

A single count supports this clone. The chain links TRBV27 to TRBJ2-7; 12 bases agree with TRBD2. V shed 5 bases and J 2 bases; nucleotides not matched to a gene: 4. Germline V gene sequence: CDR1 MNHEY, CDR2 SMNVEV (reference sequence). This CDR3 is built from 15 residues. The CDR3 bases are TGTGCCAGCAGTCTACTAGCGGGAGGCACCTACGAGCAGTACTTC. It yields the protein CASSLLAGGTYEQYF.

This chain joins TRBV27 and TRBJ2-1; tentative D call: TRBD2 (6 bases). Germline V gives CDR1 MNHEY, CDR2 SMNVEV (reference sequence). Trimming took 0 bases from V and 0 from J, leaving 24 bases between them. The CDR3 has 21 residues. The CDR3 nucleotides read TGTGCCAGCAGTTTATCGAGGTGGGGGGAGAAAGGCACAAGCTCCTACAATGAGCAGTTCTTC. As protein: CASSLSRWGEKGTSSYNEQFF.

As DNA, the CDR3 is TGTGCCAGCAGTACGGGACTAGCGGGAGGCATGGATACGCAGTATTTT. As protein: CASSTGLAGGMDTQYF. This chain uses TRBV28 with TRBJ2-3, with 15 positions matching TRBD2. This CDR3 comprises 16 residues. Germline V gene lookup returns CDR1 MDHEN and CDR2 SYDVKM. Germline trimming cut 5 bases from V and 6 bases from J; bases unmatched to any gene: 6.

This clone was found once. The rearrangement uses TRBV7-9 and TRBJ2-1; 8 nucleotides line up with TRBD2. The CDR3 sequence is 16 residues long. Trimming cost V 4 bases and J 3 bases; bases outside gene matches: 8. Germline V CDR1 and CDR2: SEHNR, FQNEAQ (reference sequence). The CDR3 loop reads CASSSSGGLNYNEQFF. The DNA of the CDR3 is TGTGCCAGCAGCTCAAGCGGGGGCCTTAACTACAATGAGCAGTTCTTC.

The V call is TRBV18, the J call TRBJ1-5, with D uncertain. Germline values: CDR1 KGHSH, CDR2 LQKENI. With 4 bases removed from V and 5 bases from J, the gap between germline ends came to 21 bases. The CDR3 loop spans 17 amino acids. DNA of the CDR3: TGTGCCAGCTCACAGAATCCCGGCCCGAGGCCGGATCAGCCCCAGCATTTT. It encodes CASSQNPGPRPDQPQHF. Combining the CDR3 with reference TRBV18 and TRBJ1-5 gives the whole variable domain NAGVMQNPRHLVRRRGQEARLRCSPMKGHSHVYWYRQLPEEGLKFMVYLQKENIIDESGMPKERFSAEFPKEGPSILRIQQVVRGDSAAYFCASSQNPGPRPDQPQHFGDGTRLSIL.

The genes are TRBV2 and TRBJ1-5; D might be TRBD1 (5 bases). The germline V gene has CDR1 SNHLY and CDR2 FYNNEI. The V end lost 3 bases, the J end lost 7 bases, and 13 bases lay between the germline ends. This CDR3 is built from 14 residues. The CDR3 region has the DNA TGTGCCAGCAGTGACGATGGGGCTCGGCAGCCCCAGCATTTT. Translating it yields CASSDDGARQPQHF.

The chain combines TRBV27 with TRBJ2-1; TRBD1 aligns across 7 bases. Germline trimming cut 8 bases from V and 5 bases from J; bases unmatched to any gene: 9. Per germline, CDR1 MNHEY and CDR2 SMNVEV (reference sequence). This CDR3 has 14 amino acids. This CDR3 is CASAERDSNNEQFF. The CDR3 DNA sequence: TGTGCCAGCGCCGAACGGGACAGCAACAATGAGCAGTTCTTC.

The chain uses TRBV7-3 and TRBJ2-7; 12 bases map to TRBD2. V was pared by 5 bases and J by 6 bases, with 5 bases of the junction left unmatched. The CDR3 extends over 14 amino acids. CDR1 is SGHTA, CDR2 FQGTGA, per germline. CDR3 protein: CASSRTSGIGEQYF. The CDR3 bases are TGTGCCAGCAGCCGGACTAGCGGGATCGGCGAGCAGTACTTC.

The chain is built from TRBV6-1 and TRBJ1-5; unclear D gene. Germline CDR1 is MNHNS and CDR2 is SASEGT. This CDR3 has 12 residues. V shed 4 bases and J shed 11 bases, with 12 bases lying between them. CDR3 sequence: CASSVLTGTQHF. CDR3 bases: TGTGCCAGCAGTGTTCTCACGGGGACCCAGCATTTT.

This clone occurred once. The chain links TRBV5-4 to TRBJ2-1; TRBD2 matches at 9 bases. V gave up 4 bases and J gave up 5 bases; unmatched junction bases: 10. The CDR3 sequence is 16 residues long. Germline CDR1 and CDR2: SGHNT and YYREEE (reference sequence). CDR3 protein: CASSMDSGRTDNEQFF. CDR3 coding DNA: TGTGCCAGCAGCATGGATAGCGGGAGAACTGACAATGAGCAGTTCTTC.

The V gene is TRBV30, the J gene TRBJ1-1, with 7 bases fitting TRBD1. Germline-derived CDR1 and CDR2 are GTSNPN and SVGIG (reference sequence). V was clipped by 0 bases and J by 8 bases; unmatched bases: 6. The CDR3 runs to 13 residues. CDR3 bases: TGTGCCTGGAGTGTCAACAGGGGCTGGGAAGCTTTCTTT. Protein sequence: CAWSVNRGWEAFF.

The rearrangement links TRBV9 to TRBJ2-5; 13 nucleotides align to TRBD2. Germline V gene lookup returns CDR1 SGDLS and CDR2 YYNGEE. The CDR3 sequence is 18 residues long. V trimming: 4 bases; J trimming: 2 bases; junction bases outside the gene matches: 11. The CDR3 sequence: CASSSGLAGAFTQETQYF. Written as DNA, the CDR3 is TGTGCCAGCAGCTCAGGACTAGCGGGGGCGTTCACTCAAGAGACCCAGTACTTC.

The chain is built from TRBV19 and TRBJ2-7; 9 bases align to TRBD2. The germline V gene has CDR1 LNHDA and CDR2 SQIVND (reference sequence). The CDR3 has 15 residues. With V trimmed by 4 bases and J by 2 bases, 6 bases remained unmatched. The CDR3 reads CASSNAAGGTYEQYF. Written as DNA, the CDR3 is TGTGCCAGTAGTAACGCGGCGGGAGGGACCTACGAGCAGTACTTC.

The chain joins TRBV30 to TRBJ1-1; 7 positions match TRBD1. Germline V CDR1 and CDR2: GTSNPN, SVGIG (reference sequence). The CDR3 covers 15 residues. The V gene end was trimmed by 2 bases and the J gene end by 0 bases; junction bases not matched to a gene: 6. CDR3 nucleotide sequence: TGTGCCTGGAGTCTAGGACAGGCCATGAACACTGAAGCTTTCTTT. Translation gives CAWSLGQAMNTEAFF.

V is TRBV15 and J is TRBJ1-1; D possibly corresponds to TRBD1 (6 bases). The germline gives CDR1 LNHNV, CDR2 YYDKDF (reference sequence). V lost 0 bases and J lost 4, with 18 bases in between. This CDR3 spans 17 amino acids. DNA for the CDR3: TGTGCCACCAGCAGAGATCGGCGGGTAGGGGGGGGCACTGAAGCTTTCTTT. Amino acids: CATSRDRRVGGGTEAFF.

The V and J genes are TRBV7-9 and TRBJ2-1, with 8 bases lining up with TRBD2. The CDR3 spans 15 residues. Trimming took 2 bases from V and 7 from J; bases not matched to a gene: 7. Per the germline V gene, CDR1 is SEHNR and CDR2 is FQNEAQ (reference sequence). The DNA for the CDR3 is TGTGCCAGCAGCTTAATTAGCGGGATGTGGAATGAGCAGTTCTTC. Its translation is CASSLISGMWNEQFF.

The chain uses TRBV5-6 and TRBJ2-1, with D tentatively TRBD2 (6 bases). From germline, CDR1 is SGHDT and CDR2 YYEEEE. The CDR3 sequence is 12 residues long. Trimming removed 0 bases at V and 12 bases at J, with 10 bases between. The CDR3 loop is CASSLGGVGQFF. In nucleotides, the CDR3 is TGTGCCAGCAGCTTGGGGGGGGTAGGGCAGTTCTTC.

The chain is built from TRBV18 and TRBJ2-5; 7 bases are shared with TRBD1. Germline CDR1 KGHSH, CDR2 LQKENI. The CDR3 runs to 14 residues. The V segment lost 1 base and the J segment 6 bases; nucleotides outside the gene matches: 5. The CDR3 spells CASSPQGAGQTQYF. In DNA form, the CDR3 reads TGTGCCAGCTCACCACAGGGGGCGGGCCAGACCCAGTACTTC.

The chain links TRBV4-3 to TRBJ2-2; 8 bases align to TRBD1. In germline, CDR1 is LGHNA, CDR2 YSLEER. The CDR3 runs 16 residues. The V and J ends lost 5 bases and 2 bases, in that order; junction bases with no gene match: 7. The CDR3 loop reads CASSDRTGPNTGELFF. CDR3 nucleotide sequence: TGCGCCAGCAGCGACCGGACAGGGCCTAACACCGGGGAGCTGTTTTTT.